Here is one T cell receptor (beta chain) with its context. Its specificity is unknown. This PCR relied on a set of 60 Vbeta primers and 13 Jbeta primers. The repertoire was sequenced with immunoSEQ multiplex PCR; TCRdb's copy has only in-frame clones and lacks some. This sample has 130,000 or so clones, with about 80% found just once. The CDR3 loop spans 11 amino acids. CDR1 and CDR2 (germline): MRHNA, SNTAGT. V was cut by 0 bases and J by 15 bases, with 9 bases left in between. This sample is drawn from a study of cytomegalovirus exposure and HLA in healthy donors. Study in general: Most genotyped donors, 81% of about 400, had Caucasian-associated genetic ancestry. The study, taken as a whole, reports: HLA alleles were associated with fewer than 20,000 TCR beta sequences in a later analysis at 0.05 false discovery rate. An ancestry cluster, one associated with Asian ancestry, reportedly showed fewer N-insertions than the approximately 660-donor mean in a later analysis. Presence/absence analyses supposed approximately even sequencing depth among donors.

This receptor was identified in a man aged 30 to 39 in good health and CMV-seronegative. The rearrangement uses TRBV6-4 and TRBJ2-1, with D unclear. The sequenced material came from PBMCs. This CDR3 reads CASSDSQRPFF. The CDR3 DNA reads TGTGCCAGCAGTGACTCCCAGCGTCCGTTCTTC.